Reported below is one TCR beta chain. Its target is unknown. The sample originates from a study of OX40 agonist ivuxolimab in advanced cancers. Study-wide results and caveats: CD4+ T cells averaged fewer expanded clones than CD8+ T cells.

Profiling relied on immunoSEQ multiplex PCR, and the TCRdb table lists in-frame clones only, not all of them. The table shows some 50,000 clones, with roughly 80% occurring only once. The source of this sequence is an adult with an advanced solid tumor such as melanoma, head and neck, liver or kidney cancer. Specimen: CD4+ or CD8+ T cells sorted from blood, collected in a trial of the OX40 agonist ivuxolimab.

CDR3 region: CASSLAGTRYNEQFF. The CDR3 DNA is TGTGCCAGCAGCTTAGCCGGGACTAGATACAATGAGCAGTTCTTC. This chain links TRBV7-6 with TRBJ2-1, with 8 bases fitting TRBD2. The V gene end was trimmed by 0 bases and the J gene end by 4 bases; junction bases not matched to a gene: 2. Germline assignment: CDR1 SGHVS and CDR2 FNYEAQ. This CDR3 is built from 15 residues.